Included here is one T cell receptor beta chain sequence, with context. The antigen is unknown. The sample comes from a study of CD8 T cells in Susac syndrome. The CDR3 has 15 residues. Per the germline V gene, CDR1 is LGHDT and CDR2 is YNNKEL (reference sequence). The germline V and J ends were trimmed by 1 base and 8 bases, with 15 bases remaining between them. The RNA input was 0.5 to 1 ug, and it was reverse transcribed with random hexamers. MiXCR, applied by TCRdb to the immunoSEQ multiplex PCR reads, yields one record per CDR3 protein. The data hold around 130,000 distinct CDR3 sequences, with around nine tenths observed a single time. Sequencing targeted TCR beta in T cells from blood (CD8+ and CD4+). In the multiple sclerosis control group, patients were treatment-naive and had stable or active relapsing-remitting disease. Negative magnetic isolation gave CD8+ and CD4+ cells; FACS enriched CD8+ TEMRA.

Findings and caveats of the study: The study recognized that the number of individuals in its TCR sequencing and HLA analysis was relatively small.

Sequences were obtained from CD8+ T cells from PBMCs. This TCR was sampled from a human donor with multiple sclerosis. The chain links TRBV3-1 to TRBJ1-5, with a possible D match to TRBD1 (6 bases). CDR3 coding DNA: TGTGCCAGCAGCCAAGGAAGAGGGGGAAGTGAGCCCCAGCATTTT. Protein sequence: CASSQGRGGSEPQHF.